This paragraph reports one T cell receptor beta chain. The CDR3 extends over 14 amino acids. The V gene lost 6 bases and the J gene lost 5 bases, with 16 bases spanning the gap. From germline, CDR1 is KGHSH and CDR2 LQKENI. Amplification of TCR beta CDR3 regions used RNA as the template. First-round RT-PCR with HTBI primers amplified the TCR CDR3 region. TCRdb redid the calling of the multiplex PCR reads with MiXCR, one entry per CDR3 protein. Counted here are hundreds of thousands of distinct CDR3 sequences, less than 30% occurring once; the ten biggest clones make up 25% to 30%. The sample originates from a study of T cells in Graves' hyperthyroidism and ophthalmopathy.

The chain links TRBV18 to TRBJ2-5; perhaps TRBD1 as D (6 bases). The source material was blood. The sequence was obtained from a man aged 40-50 years with Graves' hyperthyroidism that later progressed to Graves' ophthalmopathy. The DNA of the CDR3 is TGTGCCAGCTCGTTCACACAGGGTCGGGAGACCCAGTACTTC. Encoded protein: CASSFTQGRETQYF.